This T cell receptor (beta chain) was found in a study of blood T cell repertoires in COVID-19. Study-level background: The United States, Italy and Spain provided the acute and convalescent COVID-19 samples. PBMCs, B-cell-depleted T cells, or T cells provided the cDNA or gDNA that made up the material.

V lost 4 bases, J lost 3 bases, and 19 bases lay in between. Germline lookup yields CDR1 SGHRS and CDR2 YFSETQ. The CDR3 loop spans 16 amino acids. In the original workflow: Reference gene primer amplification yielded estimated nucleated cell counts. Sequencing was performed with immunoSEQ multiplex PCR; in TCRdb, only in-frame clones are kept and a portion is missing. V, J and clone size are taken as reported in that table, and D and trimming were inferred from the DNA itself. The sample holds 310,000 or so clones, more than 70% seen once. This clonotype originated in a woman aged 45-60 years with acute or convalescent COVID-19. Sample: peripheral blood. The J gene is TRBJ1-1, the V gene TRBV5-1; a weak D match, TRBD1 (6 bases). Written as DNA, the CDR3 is TGCGCCAGCAGCCAAGCCCGGGGGGCCGGGGACACTGAAGCTTTCTTT. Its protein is CASSQARGAGDTEAFF.